The 9 T cell receptor beta chains presented below share a single source sample, sequenced in a study of OX40 agonist ivuxolimab in advanced cancers. Profiling relied on immunoSEQ multiplex PCR, and the TCRdb table lists in-frame clones only, not all of them. Of around 84,000 clones in the sample, roughly 84% were seen once. The specimen was CD4+ or CD8+ T cells sorted from blood, collected in a trial of the OX40 agonist ivuxolimab. All receptors come from an adult with an advanced solid tumor such as melanoma, head and neck, liver or kidney cancer.

This chain links TRBV6-5 with TRBJ2-3, with D perhaps TRBD2 (6 bases). CDR1 and CDR2 from the germline V gene are MNHEY and SVGAGI. The length of the CDR3 is 15 residues. The germline V and J ends were trimmed by 3 bases and 3 bases, with 13 bases remaining between them. CDR3 DNA: TGTGCCAGCAGTTATGACTACGCGGGAACAGATACGCAGTATTTT. Protein sequence: CASSYDYAGTDTQYF.

The rearrangement uses TRBV4-1 and TRBJ2-3, with TRBD2 identical over 7 bases. Germline values: CDR1 MGHRA, CDR2 YSYEKL. Trimming cost V 4 bases and J 6 bases; bases outside gene matches: 10. The CDR3 is 15 residues long. The CDR3 spells CASSRALAPEDTQYF. The CDR3, as DNA: TGCGCCAGCAGCCGAGCACTAGCGCCGGAGGATACGCAGTATTTT.

A word on this clone: This specimen includes other DNA sequences encoding the same CDR3. The chain joins TRBV11-2 to TRBJ2-7; maybe TRBD2 (5 bases). Per germline, CDR1 SGHAT and CDR2 FQNNGV. Between the trimmed V and J ends, which lost 6 bases and 2 bases, there was a span of 11 bases. The CDR3 has 13 amino acids. The CDR3 sequence is CASSSPGTYEQYF. The DNA for the CDR3 is TGTGCCAGCAGTTCCCCGGGAACCTACGAGCAGTACTTC.

The CDR3 nucleotides read TGTGCCAGCACCCCCGGGACAGGAGTCTACGAGCAGTACTTC. Translated, it gives CASTPGTGVYEQYF. The V call is TRBV27, the J call TRBJ2-7, with 8 bases fitting TRBD1. Unmatched junction bases numbered 8, after V lost 7 bases and J lost 3 bases. The V gene's germline CDR1 is MNHEY and CDR2 SMNVEV (reference sequence). The CDR3 spans 14 residues.

This clone was recorded only once. CDR3 residues: CASNLGTGIPDTQYF. The CDR3 DNA is TGCGCCAGCAACCTCGGGACAGGGATTCCAGATACGCAGTATTTT. The rearrangement joins TRBV5-1 to TRBJ2-3, with 9 bases identical to TRBD1. The V and J ends lost 6 bases and 4 bases, in that order; junction bases with no gene match: 9. The CDR3 consists of 15 residues. Per the germline V gene, CDR1 is SGHRS and CDR2 is YFSETQ.

With regard to this clone: Within the sample, other DNA sequences also encode this same CDR3. This chain connects TRBV6-1 to TRBJ1-5; D is unresolved. CDR1 and CDR2 from the germline V gene are MNHNS and SASEGT. Deletions cut 0 bases from V and 7 bases from J, with 10 bases between. The CDR3 is made up of 14 amino acids. The DNA for the CDR3 is TGTGCCAGCAGTGAAGCAGGAGGGAGGCAGCCCCAGCATTTT. This sequence encodes CASSEAGGRQPQHF.

In its sample, this clone was seen once. The chain carries TRBV27 and TRBJ1-5, with TRBD1 matching over 8 bases. This CDR3 comprises 15 residues. Germline loops: CDR1 MNHEY, CDR2 SMNVEV (reference sequence). The trim removed 8 bases at V and 7 bases at J, leaving 13 bases unmatched. CDR3 residues: CASAPGQVYGQPQHF. The CDR3, as DNA: TGTGCCAGCGCCCCGGGACAGGTTTATGGGCAGCCCCAGCATTTT.

The rearrangement uses TRBV29-1 and TRBJ2-1; 7 bases fit TRBD1. Germline V gene data show CDR1 as SQVTM and CDR2 as ANQGSEA. The CDR3 covers 15 residues. The V segment lost 2 bases and the J segment 8 bases; nucleotides outside the gene matches: 12. The CDR3 is CSVEILGTEGDEQFF. CDR3 DNA: TGCAGCGTTGAAATCTTGGGGACAGAAGGGGATGAGCAGTTCTTC.

The chain has TRBV18 and TRBJ1-1; D call uncertain. With 3 bases removed from V and 5 bases from J, the gap between germline ends came to 16 bases. This CDR3 spans 15 amino acids. Germline V gene lookup returns CDR1 KGHSH and CDR2 LQKENI. Written as DNA, the CDR3 is TGTGCCAGCTCACCGCCAGGAGGGAGAGAAACTGAAGCTTTCTTT. Its translation: CASSPPGGRETEAFF.